This T cell receptor (beta chain) was found in a study of T cell repertoires in cytomegalovirus infection. At the level of the study: An indication of both CMV infection and matching HLA type came from public TCR beta signatures.

TCRdb re-called the reads with MiXCR, one entry per CDR3 protein. The data hold 110,000 to 150,000 distinct CDR3 sequences, with 5.5% to 7% observed a single time. Germline V gives CDR1 SGHRS, CDR2 YFSETQ. V dropped 4 bases and J dropped 14 bases, with 27 bases sitting between them. This CDR3 comprises 15 residues. This TCR was sampled from a human donor in good health (CMV status not recorded). Some clones in this sample may be carry-over from other donors' samples. The sample consisted of PBMCs. The gene calls are TRBV5-1 and TRBJ1-1, with D possibly matching TRBD1 (6 bases). CDR3 DNA sequence: TGCGCCAGCAGCCCGGACAGCGACCCGATTGAAGTGAAGTTCTTT. This translates into CASSPDSDPIEVKFF. The full variable domain, in which reference TRBV5-1 and TRBJ1-1 provide the parts outside the CDR3, is KAGVTQTPRYLIKTRGQQVTLSCSPISGHRSVSWYQQTPGQGLQFLFEYFSETQRNKGNFPGRFSGRQFSNSRSEMNVSTLELGDSALYLCASSPDSDPIEVKFFGQGTRLTVV.